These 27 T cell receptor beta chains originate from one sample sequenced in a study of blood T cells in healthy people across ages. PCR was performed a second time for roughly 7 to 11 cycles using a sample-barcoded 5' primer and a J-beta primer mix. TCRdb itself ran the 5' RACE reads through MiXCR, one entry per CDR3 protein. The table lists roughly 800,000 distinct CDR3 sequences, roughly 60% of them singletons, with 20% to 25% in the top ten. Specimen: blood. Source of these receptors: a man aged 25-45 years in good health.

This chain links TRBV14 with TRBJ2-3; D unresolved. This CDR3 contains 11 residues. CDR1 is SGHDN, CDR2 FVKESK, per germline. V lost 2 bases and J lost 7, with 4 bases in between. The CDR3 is CASSQTNTQYF. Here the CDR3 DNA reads TGTGCCAGCAGCCAAACTAATACGCAGTATTTT.

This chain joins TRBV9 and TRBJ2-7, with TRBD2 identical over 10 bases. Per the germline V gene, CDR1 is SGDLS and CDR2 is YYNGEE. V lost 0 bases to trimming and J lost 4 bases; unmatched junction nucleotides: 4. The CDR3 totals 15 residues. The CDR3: CASSVGAGGNYEQYF. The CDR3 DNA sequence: TGTGCCAGCAGCGTAGGAGCGGGGGGGAATTACGAGCAGTACTTC.

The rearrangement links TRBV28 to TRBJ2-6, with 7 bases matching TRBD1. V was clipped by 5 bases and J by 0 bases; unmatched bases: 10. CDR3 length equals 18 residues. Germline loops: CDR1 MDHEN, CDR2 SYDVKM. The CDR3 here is CASSPQQGKGSGANVLTF. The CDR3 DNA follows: TGTGCCAGCAGTCCTCAACAGGGGAAGGGCTCTGGGGCCAACGTCCTGACTTTC.

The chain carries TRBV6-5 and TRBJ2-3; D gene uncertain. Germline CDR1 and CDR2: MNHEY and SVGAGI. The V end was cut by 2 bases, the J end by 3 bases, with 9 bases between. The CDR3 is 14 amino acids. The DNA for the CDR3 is TGTGCCAGCAGTTACCACCTTGGGACAGATACGCAGTATTTT. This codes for CASSYHLGTDTQYF.

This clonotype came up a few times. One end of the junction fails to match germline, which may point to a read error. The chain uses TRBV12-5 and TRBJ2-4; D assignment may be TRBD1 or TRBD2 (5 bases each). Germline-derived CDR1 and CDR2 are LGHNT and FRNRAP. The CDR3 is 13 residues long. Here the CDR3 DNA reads TGTGCTAGTGGTATGGTCGGGACGCAAATTCAGTACTTC. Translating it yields CASGMVGTQIQYF.

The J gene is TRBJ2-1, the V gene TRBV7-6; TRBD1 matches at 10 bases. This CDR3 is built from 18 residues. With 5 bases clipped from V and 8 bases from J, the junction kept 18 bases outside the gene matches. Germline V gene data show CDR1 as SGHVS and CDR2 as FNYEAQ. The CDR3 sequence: CASSLSRSGTGVQDEQFF. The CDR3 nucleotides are TGTGCCAGCAGCCTTTCTAGAAGCGGGACAGGGGTTCAGGATGAGCAGTTCTTC.

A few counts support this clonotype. The CDR3 DNA follows: TGCAGTGCCACGAACGGGGTTCAGTATGAAGCTTTCTTT. Residues: CSATNGVQYEAFF. The chain joins TRBV20-1 to TRBJ1-1; D gene ambiguous. CDR1 and CDR2 from the germline V gene are DFQATT and SNEGSKA (reference sequence). The CDR3 spans 13 residues. Trimming stripped 6 bases from V and 7 bases from J, with 18 bases between.

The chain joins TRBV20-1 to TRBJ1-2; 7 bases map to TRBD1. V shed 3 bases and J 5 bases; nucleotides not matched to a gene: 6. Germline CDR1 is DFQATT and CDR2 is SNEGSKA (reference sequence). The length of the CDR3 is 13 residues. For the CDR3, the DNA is TGCAGTGCTAGGGGGGACAGAACTTATGGCTACACCTTC. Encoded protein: CSARGDRTYGYTF.

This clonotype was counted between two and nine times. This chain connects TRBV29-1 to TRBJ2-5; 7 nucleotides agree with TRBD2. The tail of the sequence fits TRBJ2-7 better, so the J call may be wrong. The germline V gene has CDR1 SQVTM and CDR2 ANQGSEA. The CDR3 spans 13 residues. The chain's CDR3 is CSVGIVAGYEQYF. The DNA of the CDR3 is TGCAGCGTTGGGATAGTAGCGGGCTACGAGCAGTACTTC.

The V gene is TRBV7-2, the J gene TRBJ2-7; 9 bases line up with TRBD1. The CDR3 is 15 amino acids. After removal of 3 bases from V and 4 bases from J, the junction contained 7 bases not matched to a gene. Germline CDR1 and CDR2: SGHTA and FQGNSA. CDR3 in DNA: TGTGCCAGCAGCTTTGGGACAGGGAGTGCGTACGAGCAGTACTTC. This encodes CASSFGTGSAYEQYF. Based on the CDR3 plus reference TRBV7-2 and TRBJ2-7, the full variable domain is GAGVSQSPSNKVTEKGKDVELRCDPISGHTALYWYRQSLGQGLEFLIYFQGNSAPDKSGLPSDRFSAERTGGSVSTLTIQRTQQEDSAVYLCASSFGTGSAYEQYFGPGTRLTVT.

CDR3 protein: CASSLQGTGEQYF. The CDR3 nucleotides read TGTGCCAGCAGCTTACAGGGTACGGGCGAGCAGTACTTC. The V call is TRBV7-9, the J call TRBJ2-4, with D possibly matching TRBD1 (5 bases). TRBJ2-7 explains the end of the DNA better; the J call may be wrong. The germline CDR1 and CDR2 sequences are SEHNR and FQNEAQ (reference sequence). The CDR3 has 13 residues.

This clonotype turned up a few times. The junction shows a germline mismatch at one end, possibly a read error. As DNA, the CDR3 is TGTGCCAGCAGCCTAGCGGGAGGGCCGGGCACAGATACGCAGTATTTT. Translation gives CASSLAGGPGTDTQYF. The V call is TRBV7-2, the J call TRBJ2-3; TRBD2 agrees at 12 bases. The CDR3 length is 16 residues. Germline V gene lookup returns CDR1 SGHTA and CDR2 FQGNSA.

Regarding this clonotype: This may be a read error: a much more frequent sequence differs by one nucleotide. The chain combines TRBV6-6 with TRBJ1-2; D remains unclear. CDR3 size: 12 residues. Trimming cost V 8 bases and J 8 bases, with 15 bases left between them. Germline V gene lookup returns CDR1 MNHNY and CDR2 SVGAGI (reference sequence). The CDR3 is CASQQSGLGYTF. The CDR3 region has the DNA TGTGCCAGCCAACAGTCGGGGTTGGGCTACACCTTC.

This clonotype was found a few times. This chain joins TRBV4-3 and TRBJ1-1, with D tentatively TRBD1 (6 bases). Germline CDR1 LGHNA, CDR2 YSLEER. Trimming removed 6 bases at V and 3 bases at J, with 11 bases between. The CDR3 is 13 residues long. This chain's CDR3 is CASSTGSHTEAFF. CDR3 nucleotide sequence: TGCGCCAGCAGTACAGGGTCCCACACTGAAGCTTTCTTT.

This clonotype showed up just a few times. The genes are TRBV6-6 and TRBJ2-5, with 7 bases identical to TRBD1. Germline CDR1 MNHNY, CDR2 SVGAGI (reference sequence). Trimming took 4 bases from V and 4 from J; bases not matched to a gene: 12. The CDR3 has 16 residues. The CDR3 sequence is CASSSTVYRGTETQYF. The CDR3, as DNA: TGTGCCAGCAGTTCAACCGTTTACAGGGGAACAGAGACCCAGTACTTC.

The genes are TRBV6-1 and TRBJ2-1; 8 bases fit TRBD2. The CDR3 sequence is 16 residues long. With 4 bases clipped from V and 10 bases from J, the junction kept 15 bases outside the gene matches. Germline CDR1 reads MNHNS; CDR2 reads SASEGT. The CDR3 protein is CASSGTAGGTYGEQFF. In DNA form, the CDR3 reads TGTGCCAGCAGTGGGACTGCGGGGGGAACGTACGGAGAGCAGTTCTTC.

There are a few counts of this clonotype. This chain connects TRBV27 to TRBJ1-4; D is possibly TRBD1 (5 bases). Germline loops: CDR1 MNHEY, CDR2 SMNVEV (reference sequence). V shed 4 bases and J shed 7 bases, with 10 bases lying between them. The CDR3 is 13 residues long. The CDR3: CASSSGRREKLFF. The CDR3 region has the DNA TGTGCCAGCAGTTCGGGACGGCGTGAAAAACTGTTTTTT.

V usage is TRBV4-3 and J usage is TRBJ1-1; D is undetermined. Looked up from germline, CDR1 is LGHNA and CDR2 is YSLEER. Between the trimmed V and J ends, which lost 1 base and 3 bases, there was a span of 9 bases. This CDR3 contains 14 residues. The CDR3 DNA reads TGCGCCAGCAGCCAAGCTACCGGTGACACTGAAGCTTTCTTT. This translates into CASSQATGDTEAFF.

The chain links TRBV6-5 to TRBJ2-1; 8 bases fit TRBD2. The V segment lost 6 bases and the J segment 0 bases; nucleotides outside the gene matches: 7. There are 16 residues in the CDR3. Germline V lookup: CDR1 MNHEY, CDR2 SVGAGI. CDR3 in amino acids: CASSDTSGSSYNEQFF. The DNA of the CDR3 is TGTGCCAGCAGCGATACTAGCGGCAGCTCCTACAATGAGCAGTTCTTC.

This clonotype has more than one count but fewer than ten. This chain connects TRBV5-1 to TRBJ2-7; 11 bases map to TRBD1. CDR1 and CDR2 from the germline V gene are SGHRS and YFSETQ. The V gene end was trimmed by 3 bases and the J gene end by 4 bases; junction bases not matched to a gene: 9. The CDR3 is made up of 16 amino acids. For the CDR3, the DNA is TGCGCCAGCAGCTATGGACAGGGGGCAAATGTGTACGAGCAGTACTTC. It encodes CASSYGQGANVYEQYF.

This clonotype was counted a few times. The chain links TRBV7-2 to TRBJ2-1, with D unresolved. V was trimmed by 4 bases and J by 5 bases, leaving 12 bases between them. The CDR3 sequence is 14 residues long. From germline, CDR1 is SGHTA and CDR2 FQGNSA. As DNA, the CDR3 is TGTGCCAGCAGCTACCCCGACGGAAACAATGAGCAGTTCTTC. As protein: CASSYPDGNNEQFF. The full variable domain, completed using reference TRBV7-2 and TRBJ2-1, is GAGVSQSPSNKVTEKGKDVELRCDPISGHTALYWYRQSLGQGLEFLIYFQGNSAPDKSGLPSDRFSAERTGGSVSTLTIQRTQQEDSAVYLCASSYPDGNNEQFFGPGTRLTVL.

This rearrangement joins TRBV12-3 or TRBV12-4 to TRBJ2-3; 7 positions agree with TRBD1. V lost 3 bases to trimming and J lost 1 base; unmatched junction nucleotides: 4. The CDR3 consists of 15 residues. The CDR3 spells CASSFRDSGTDTQYF. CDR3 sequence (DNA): TGTGCCAGCAGTTTCCGGGACAGCGGCACAGATACGCAGTATTTT.

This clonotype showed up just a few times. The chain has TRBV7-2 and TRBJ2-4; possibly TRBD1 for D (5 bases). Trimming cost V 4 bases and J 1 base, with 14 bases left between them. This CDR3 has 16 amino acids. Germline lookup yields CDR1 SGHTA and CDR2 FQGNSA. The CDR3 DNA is TGTGCCAGCAGCTCTATGACAGCCTCTGCCAAAAACATTCAGTACTTC. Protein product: CASSSMTASAKNIQYF.

CDR3 nucleotides: TGTGCCAGCAGTCCCCAGACCTATTCCTACAATGAGCAGTTCTTC. It codes for CASSPQTYSYNEQFF. J is TRBJ2-1 and V is TRBV6-1; no reliable D call. This CDR3 region has 15 residues. Germline assignment: CDR1 MNHNS and CDR2 SASEGT. V was clipped by 5 bases and J by 1 base, with 12 bases between them.

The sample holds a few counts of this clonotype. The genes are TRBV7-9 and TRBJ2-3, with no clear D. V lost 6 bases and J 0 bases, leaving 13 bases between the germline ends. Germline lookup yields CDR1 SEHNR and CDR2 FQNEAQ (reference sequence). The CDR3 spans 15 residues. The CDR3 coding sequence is TGTGCCAGCAGTCGCACGCAACTGAGCACAGATACGCAGTATTTT. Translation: CASSRTQLSTDTQYF.

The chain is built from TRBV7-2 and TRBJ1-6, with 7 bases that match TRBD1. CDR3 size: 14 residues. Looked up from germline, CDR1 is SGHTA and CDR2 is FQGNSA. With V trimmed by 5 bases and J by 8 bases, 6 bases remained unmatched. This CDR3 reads CASSAGTDYSPLHF. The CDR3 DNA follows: TGTGCCAGCAGCGCCGGGACAGATTATTCACCCCTCCACTTT.

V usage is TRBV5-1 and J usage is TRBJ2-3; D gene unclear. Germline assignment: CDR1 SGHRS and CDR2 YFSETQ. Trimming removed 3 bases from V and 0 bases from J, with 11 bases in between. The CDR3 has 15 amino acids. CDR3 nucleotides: TGCGCCAGCAGCTCTCAGTCGACTAGCACAGATACGCAGTATTTT. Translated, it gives CASSSQSTSTDTQYF.